The 16 T cell receptor beta chains listed next were all sequenced from one sample in a study of blood T cells in healthy people across ages. PCR was performed a second time for roughly 7 to 11 cycles using a sample-barcoded 5' primer and a J-beta primer mix. A single record per CDR3 protein comes from TCRdb applying MiXCR to the 5' RACE reads. The sample lists some 890,000 distinct CDR3 sequences, 25% to 30% seen once, with roughly a tenth in the top ten. In addition, the sample was reused for a study of T cells of mothers and their children.

The specimen was blood. These receptors came from a woman between 35 and 50 years old in good health.

This chain links TRBV6-5 with TRBJ2-5; 9 bases are shared with TRBD1. This CDR3 comprises 18 residues. V lost 1 base, J lost 5 bases, and 14 bases stayed unmatched. CDR1 is MNHEY, CDR2 SVGAGI, per germline. The CDR3 sequence: CASSYLGTGILSEETQYF. The CDR3 DNA reads TGTGCCAGCAGTTACTTAGGGACAGGGATTTTGAGTGAGGAGACCCAGTACTTC.

This clonotype was observed a handful of times. V and J are TRBV5-4 and TRBJ1-1; possible D gene TRBD1, 6 bases. The length of the CDR3 is 15 residues. The germline V gene encodes CDR1 SGHNT and CDR2 YYREEE (reference sequence). Trimming removed 5 bases from V and 4 bases from J, with 18 bases in between. This CDR3 is CASRLGGTLSTEAFF. The CDR3 nucleotides read TGTGCCAGCAGGCTGGGGGGGACATTGAGCACTGAAGCTTTCTTT.

This clonotype was recorded many times. The chain combines TRBV6-5 with TRBJ2-5, with 11 bases matching TRBD2. V trimming: 6 bases; J trimming: 2 bases; junction bases outside the gene matches: 2. The CDR3 covers 14 residues. Germline V gene data show CDR1 as MNHEY and CDR2 as SVGAGI. CDR3 amino acids: CASRSSGGQETQYF. Written as DNA, the CDR3 is TGTGCCAGCAGGTCTAGCGGGGGGCAAGAGACCCAGTACTTC.

The V call is TRBV5-1, the J call TRBJ1-1, with D possibly being TRBD1 (5 bases). Trimming took 4 bases from V and 7 from J, leaving 11 bases between them. The CDR3 is 12 amino acids. Germline V CDR1 and CDR2: SGHRS, YFSETQ. The CDR3: CASSITGGEAFF. The CDR3 DNA sequence: TGCGCCAGCAGCATAACAGGAGGTGAAGCTTTCTTT. Full variable domain (remainder filled in from reference TRBV5-1 and TRBJ1-1): KAGVTQTPRYLIKTRGQQVTLSCSPISGHRSVSWYQQTPGQGLQFLFEYFSETQRNKGNFPGRFSGRQFSNSRSEMNVSTLELGDSALYLCASSITGGEAFFGQGTRLTVV.

This chain joins TRBV29-1 and TRBJ2-3, with D perhaps TRBD1 (6 bases). Trimming removed 5 bases at V and 3 bases at J, with 9 bases between. Germline V gene lookup returns CDR1 SQVTM and CDR2 ANQGSEA. The CDR3 has 12 amino acids. The DNA of the CDR3 is TGCAGCGTTATTCAGGGGACAGATACGCAGTATTTT. Translation: CSVIQGTDTQYF.

In this sample, this clonotype turned up many times. The chain has TRBV20-1 and TRBJ1-1; D not resolved. The germline CDR1 and CDR2 sequences are DFQATT and SNEGSKA (reference sequence). The V gene lost 6 bases and the J gene lost 0 bases, with 8 bases spanning the gap. CDR3 length: 12 residues. This CDR3 reads CSAPFLNTEAFF. CDR3 DNA sequence: TGCAGTGCACCCTTTTTGAACACTGAAGCTTTCTTT.

The chain carries TRBV28 and TRBJ2-7; possible D gene TRBD2, 6 bases. Trimming took off 6 bases at V and 2 bases at J, with 14 bases between the two ends. The CDR3 runs 14 residues. Germline lookup yields CDR1 MDHEN and CDR2 SYDVKM. The CDR3 sequence: CASRPGTAAYEQYF. The CDR3 nucleotides read TGTGCCAGCAGACCCGGGACTGCGGCCTACGAGCAGTACTTC. The full variable domain, completed using reference TRBV28 and TRBJ2-7, is DVKVTQSSRYLVKRTGEKVFLECVQDMDHENMFWYRQDPGLGLRLIYFSYDVKMKEKGDIPEGYSVSREKKERFSLILESASTNQTSMYLCASRPGTAAYEQYFGPGTRLTVT.

This clonotype was recorded at least ten times. CDR3 sequence reads: CASSTSGKVYNEQFF. For the CDR3, the DNA is TGTGCCAGCAGTACGTCCGGGAAAGTCTACAATGAGCAGTTCTTC. This chain connects TRBV12-3 or TRBV12-4 to TRBJ2-1, with D perhaps matching TRBD2 (5 bases). Trimming shortened V by 5 bases and J by 3 bases, and 14 bases separated the two germline ends. The CDR3 has 15 residues.

Concerning this clonotype: A read error may produce the germline difference seen at one junction end. This chain uses TRBV11-2 with TRBJ2-4, with D perhaps matching TRBD1 (5 bases). The J call may be faulty, since TRBJ2-7 better matches the DNA end. CDR1 and CDR2 from the germline V gene are SGHAT and FQNNGV. The CDR3 covers 14 residues. CDR3 in amino acids: CASTGQPSSCEQYF. The CDR3 nucleotides read TGTGCCAGCACTGGACAACCTTCCTCCTGCGAGCAGTACTTC.

The V call is TRBV29-1, the J call TRBJ1-1; 7 bases are shared with TRBD1. V was pared by 6 bases and J by 0 bases, with 10 bases of the junction left unmatched. Looked up from germline, CDR1 is SQVTM and CDR2 is ANQGSEA. This CDR3 is 15 amino acids long. CDR3 loop: CSVLRGSAMNTEAFF. The DNA of the CDR3 is TGCAGCGTACTCAGGGGGAGCGCCATGAACACTGAAGCTTTCTTT.

This clonotype was recorded at least ten times. V gene TRBV5-1 combines with J gene TRBJ1-2, with a weak D call TRBD1 (6 bases). CDR3 length equals 14 residues. Trimming stripped 0 bases from V and 3 bases from J, with 9 bases between. Germline V CDR1 and CDR2: SGHRS, YFSETQ. CDR3 protein: CASSLGAGDYGYTF. The CDR3 nucleotides are TGCGCCAGCAGCTTGGGAGCAGGGGACTATGGCTACACCTTC.

CDR3: CASSRPSDGSTDTQYF. The CDR3 nucleotides read TGCGCCAGCAGCCGGCCTAGCGACGGGAGCACAGATACGCAGTATTTT. The chain links TRBV4-1 to TRBJ2-3; D may be TRBD2 (6 bases). The V end lost 4 bases, the J end lost 0 bases, and 14 bases lay between the germline ends. This CDR3 is built from 16 residues. Germline CDR1 MGHRA, CDR2 YSYEKL.

This clonotype has more than one count but fewer than ten. The rearrangement uses TRBV12-3 or TRBV12-4 and TRBJ1-5; 10 nucleotides match TRBD1. J lost 6 bases, V lost 5 bases, and 10 bases had no gene match. The CDR3 covers 16 residues. The CDR3 sequence is CASSQMDRGFTQPQHF. CDR3 sequence (DNA): TGTGCCAGCAGTCAGATGGACAGGGGGTTTACTCAGCCCCAGCATTTT.

To note about this clonotype: One end of the junction fails to match germline, which may point to a read error. The gene calls are TRBV7-2 and TRBJ1-5; possibly TRBD1 for D (5 bases). The CDR3 has 16 amino acids. Germline values: CDR1 SGHTA, CDR2 FQGNSA. CDR3 sequence (DNA): TGTGCCGGCAGCTTCCACCGGGAGGGGAGCAATCAGCCCCAGCATTTT. Protein: CAGSFHREGSNQPQHF.

The rearrangement joins TRBV21-1 to TRBJ2-1; the listed D gene, TRBD1, was not tested against the DNA. TRBV21-1 is flagged as a pseudogene. The CDR3 runs to 18 residues. The CDR3 here is CASSTTGTGEVSYNEQFF. In DNA, the CDR3 is TGTGCCAGCAGCACAACCGGGACAGGGGAAGTCTCCTACAATGAGCAGTTCTTC.

This clonotype was detected only a few times. The junction does not match germline at one end; this may be a read error. The chain has TRBV7-2 and TRBJ2-6, with D possibly matching TRBD2 (7 bases). The germline gives CDR1 SGHTA, CDR2 FQGNSA. The CDR3 consists of 15 residues. The CDR3: CASSRTGRGANALTF. In DNA form, the CDR3 reads TGTGCCAGCAGCAGAACGGGACGGGGGGCCAACGCCCTGACTTTC.